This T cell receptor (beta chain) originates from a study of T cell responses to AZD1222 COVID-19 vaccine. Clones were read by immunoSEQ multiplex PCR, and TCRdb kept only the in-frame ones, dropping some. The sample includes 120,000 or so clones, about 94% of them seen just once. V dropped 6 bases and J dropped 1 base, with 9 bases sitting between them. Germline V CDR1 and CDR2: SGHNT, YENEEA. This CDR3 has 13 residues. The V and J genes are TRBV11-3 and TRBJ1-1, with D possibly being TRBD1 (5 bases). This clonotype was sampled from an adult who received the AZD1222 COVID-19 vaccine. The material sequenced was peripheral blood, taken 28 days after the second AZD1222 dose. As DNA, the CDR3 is TGTGCCAGCAGTCAGACAGAGAACACTGAAGCTTTCTTT. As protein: CASSQTENTEAFF. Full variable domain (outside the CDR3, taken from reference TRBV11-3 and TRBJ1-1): EAGVVQSPRYKIIEKKQPVAFWCNPISGHNTLYWYLQNLGQGPELLIRYENEEAVDDSQLPKDRFSAERLKGVDSTLKIQPAELGDSAVYLCASSQTENTEAFFGQGTRLTVV.